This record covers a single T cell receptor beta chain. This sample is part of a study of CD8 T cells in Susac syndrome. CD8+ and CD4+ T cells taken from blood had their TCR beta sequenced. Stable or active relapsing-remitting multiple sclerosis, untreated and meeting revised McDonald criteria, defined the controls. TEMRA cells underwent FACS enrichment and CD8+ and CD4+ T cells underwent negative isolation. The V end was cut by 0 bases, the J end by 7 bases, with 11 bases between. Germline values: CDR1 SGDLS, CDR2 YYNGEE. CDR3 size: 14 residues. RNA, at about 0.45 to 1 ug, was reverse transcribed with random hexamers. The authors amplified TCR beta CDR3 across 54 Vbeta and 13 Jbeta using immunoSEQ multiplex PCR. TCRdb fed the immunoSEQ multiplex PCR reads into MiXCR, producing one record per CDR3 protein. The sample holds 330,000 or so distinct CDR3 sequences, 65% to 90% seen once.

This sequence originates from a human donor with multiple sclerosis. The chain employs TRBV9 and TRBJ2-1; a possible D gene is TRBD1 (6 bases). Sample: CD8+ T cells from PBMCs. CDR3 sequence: CASSVGGGSNEQFF. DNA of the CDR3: TGTGCCAGCAGCGTAGGAGGGGGTTCGAATGAGCAGTTCTTC.